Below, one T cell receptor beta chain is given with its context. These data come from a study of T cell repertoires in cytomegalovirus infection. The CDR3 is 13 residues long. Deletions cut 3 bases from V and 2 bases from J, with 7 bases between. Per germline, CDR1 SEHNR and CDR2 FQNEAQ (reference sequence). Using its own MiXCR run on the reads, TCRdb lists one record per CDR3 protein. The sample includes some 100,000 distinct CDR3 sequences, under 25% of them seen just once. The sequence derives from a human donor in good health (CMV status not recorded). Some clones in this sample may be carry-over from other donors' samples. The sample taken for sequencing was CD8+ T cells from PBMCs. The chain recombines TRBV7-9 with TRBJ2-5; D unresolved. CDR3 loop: CASSFRVQETQYF. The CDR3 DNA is TGTGCCAGCAGCTTCCGGGTTCAAGAGACCCAGTACTTC.